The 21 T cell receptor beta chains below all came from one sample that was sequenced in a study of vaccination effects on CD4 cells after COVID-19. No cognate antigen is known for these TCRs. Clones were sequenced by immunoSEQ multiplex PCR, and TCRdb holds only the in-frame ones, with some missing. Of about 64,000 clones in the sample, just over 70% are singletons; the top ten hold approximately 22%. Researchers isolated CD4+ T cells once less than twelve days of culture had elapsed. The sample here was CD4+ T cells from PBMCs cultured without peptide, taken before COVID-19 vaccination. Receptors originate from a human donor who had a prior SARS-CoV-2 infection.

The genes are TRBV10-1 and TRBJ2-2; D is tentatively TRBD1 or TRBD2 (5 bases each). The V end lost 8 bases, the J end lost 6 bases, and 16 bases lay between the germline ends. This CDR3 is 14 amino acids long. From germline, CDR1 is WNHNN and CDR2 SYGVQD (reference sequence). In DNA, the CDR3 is TGCGCCAGCCCGAACGGGGCCCAACCCGGGGAGCTGTTTTTT. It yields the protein CASPNGAQPGELFF.

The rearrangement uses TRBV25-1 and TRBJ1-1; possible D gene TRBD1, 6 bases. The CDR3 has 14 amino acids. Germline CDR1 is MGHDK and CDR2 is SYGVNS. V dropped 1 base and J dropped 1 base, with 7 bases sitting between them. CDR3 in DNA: TGTGCCAGCAGTGAATGGACAGAGAACACTGAAGCTTTCTTT. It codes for CASSEWTENTEAFF.

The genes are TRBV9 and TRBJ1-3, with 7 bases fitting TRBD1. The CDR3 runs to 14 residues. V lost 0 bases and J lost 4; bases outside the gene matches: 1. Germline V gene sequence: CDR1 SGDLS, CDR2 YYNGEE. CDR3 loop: CASSVGQGGNTIYF. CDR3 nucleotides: TGTGCCAGCAGCGTAGGACAGGGCGGAAACACCATATATTTT.

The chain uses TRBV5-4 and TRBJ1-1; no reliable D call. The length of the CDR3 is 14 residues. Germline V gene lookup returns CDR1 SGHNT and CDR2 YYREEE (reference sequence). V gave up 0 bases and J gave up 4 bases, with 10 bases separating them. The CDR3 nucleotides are TGTGCCAGCAGCTTGGAGGTGGCTTCCACTGAAGCTTTCTTT. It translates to CASSLEVASTEAFF.

DNA for the CDR3: TGTGCCAGCAGCCAAAAAAGCCCCCGGACAGGGGGCGTTTCGGCCAAAAACATTCAGTACTTC. Residues: CASSQKSPRTGGVSAKNIQYF. The genes are TRBV3-1 (or the pseudogene TRBV3-2) and TRBJ2-4; 11 nucleotides line up with TRBD1. The germline CDR1 and CDR2 sequences are LGHDT and YNNKEL (reference sequence). The V segment lost 2 bases and the J segment 1 base; nucleotides outside the gene matches: 16. The CDR3 sequence is 21 residues long.

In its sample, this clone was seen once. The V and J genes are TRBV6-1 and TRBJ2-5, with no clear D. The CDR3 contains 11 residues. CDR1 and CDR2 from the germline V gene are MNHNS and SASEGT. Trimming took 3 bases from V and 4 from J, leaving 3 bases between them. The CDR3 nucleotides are TGTGCCAGCAGTGAGACAGAGACCCAGTACTTC. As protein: CASSETETQYF.

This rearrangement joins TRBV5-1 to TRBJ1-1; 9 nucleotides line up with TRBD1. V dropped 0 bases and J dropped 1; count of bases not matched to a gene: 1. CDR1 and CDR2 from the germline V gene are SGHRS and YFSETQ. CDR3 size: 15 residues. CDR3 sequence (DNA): TGCGCCAGCAGCTTGGCGGGACAGGGGAACACTGAAGCTTTCTTT. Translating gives CASSLAGQGNTEAFF.

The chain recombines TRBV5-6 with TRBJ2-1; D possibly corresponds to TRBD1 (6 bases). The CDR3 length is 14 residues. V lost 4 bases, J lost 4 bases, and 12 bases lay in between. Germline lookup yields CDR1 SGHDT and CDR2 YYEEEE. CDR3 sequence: CASSEPQGYNEQFF. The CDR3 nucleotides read TGTGCCAGCAGCGAGCCTCAGGGGTACAATGAGCAGTTCTTC.

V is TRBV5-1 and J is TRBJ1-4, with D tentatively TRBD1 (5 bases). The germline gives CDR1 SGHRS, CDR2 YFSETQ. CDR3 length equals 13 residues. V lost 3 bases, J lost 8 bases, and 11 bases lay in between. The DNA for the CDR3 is TGCGCCAGCAGCTACGGGACTGGAGAAAAACTGTTTTTT. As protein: CASSYGTGEKLFF.

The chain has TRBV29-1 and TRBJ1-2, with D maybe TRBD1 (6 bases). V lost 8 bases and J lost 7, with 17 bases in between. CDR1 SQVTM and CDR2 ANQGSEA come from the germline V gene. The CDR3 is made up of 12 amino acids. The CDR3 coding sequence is TGCAGCTCAATCGCAGGGGCGGTTGGCTACACCTTC. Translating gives CSSIAGAVGYTF.

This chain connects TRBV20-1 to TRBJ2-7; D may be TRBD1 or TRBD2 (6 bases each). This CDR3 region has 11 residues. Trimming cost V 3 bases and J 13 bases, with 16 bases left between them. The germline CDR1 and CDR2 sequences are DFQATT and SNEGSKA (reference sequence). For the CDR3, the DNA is TGCAGTGCTAGCGACGACGCGGGACAATACTTC. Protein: CSASDDAGQYF.

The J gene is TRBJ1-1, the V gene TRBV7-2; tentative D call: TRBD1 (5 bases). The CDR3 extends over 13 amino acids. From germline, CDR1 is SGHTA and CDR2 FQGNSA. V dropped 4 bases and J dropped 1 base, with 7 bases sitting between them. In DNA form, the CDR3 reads TGTGCCAGCAGCTCTCAGGGGAACACTGAAGCTTTCTTT. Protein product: CASSSQGNTEAFF.

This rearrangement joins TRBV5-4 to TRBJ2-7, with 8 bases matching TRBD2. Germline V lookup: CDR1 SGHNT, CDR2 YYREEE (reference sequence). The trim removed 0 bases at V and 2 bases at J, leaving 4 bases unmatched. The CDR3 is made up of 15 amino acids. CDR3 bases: TGTGCCAGCAGCTTGGGACTAGCGCCAACCTACGAGCAGTACTTC. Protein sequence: CASSLGLAPTYEQYF.

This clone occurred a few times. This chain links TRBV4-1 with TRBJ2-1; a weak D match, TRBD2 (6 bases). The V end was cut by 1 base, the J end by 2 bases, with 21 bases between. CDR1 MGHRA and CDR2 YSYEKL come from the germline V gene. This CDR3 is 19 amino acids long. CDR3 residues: CASSQGPLAGRDAYNEQFF. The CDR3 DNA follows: TGCGCCAGCAGCCAAGGCCCCTTAGCCGGGAGAGACGCCTACAATGAGCAGTTCTTC.

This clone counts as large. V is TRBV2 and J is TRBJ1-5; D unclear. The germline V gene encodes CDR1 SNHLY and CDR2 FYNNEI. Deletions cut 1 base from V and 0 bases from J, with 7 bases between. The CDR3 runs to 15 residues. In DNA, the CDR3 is TGTGCCAGCAGTGAAGGGGGATATAGCAATCAGCCCCAGCATTTT. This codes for CASSEGGYSNQPQHF. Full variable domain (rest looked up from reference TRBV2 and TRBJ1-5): EPEVTQTPSHQVTQMGQEVILRCVPISNHLYFYWYRQILGQKVEFLVSFYNNEISEKSEIFDDQFSVERPDGSNFTLKIRSTKLEDSAMYFCASSEGGYSNQPQHFGDGTRLSIL.

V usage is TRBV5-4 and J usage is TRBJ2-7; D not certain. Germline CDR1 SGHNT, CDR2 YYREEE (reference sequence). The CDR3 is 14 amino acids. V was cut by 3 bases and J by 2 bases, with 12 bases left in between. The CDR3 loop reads CASSSPSQPYEQYF. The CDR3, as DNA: TGTGCCAGCAGCTCCCCCTCCCAGCCCTACGAGCAGTACTTC. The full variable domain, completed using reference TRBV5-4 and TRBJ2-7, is ETGVTQSPTHLIKTRGQQVTLRCSSQSGHNTVSWYQQALGQGPQFIFQYYREEENGRGNFPPRFSGLQFPNYSSELNVNALELDDSALYLCASSSPSQPYEQYFGPGTRLTVT.

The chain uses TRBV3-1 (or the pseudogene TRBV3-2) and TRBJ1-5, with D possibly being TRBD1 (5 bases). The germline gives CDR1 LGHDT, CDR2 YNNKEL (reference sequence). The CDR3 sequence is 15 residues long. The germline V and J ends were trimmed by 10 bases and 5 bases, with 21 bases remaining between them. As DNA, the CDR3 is TGTGCCAACAATCCCAGGGAAGGATTGGATCAGCCCCAGCATTTT. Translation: CANNPREGLDQPQHF.

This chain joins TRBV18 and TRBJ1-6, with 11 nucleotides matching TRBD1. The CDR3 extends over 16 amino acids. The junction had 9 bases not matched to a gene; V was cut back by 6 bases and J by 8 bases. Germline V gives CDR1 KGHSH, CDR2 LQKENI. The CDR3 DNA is TGTGCCAGCTCTAGGACAGGGGGCGCTTCGGATTCACCCCTCCACTTT. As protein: CASSRTGGASDSPLHF.

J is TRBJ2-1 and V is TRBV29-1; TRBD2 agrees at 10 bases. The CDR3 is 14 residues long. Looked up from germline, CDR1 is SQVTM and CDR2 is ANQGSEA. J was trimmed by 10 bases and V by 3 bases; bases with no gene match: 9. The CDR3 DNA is TGCAGCGTTGATAGGCTAGCGGGAGAACACGAGCAGTTCTTC. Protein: CSVDRLAGEHEQFF.

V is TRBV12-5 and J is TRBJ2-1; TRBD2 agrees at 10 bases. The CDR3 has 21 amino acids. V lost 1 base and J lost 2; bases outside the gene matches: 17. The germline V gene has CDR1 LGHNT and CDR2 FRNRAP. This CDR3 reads CASGLAPGWSGRAITYNEQFF. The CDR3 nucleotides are TGTGCTAGTGGTTTGGCCCCCGGGTGGAGCGGGAGGGCCATAACCTACAATGAGCAGTTCTTC.

This chain's CDR3 is CASSYTSNQPQHF. The CDR3 DNA sequence: TGTGCCAGCAGTTATACAAGCAATCAGCCCCAGCATTTT. The chain carries TRBV2 and TRBJ1-5; D is uncertain. Per the germline V gene, CDR1 is SNHLY and CDR2 is FYNNEI. The germline V and J ends were trimmed by 5 bases and 1 base, with 6 bases remaining between them. There are 13 residues in the CDR3.